A selection of T cell receptor beta chains follows, all from one sample in a study of blood T cell repertoires in COVID-19. Clones were read by immunoSEQ multiplex PCR, and TCRdb kept only the in-frame ones, dropping some. The sample lists about 91,000 clones; 88% were seen once. The sequenced material came from peripheral blood. These receptors all stem from a woman aged 80 or over with active COVID-19. Each CDR3 is given with its conserved first and last residue. D genes are given only for firm matches.

J,V,D,CDR3
TRBJ2-7,TRBV5-1,NA,CASSIPGSYEQYF
TRBJ2-5,TRBV7-3,TRBD2,CASSSTSGGQETQYF
TRBJ2-5,TRBV28,TRBD1,CASGLTGTGGRETQYF
TRBJ2-2,TRBV29-1,NA,CSVDPANTGELFF
TRBJ1-1,TRBV10-3,NA,CAIGSPNTEAFF
TRBJ1-1,TRBV10-3,NA,CAISETVNTEAFF
TRBJ2-5,TRBV9,TRBD2,CASSAGLAGGSWETQYF
TRBJ2-3,TRBV2,TRBD1,CASSEGQGARNTQYF
TRBJ2-1,TRBV21-1,NA,CASSKTDSRSYNEQFF
TRBJ2-2,TRBV9,TRBD1,CASSVSGGVFTGELFF
TRBJ2-5,TRBV5-1,TRBD1,CASSEIQGALETQYF
TRBJ1-3,TRBV28,NA,CASSLLQGTGGNTIYF
TRBJ2-1,TRBV15,TRBD1,CATSRARQGADEQFF
TRBJ2-7,TRBV6-5,NA,CASKQGGGEQYF
TRBJ2-5,TRBV20-1,NA,CSVGRAETQYF
TRBJ2-2,TRBV5-1,TRBD2,CASSWAGGNTGELFF
TRBJ1-5,TRBV7-9,NA,CASSLASGVNQPQHF
TRBJ2-7,TRBV28,TRBD2,CASSPTSGVYEQYF
TRBJ2-1,TRBV7-8,TRBD2,CASSLGGTSGTPYNEQFF
TRBJ1-5,TRBV27,NA,CASSFGGQSNQPQHF
TRBJ2-3,TRBV19,NA,CASSIGGSPADTQYF
TRBJ2-1,TRBV25-1,NA,CASSEFGTGHSYNEQFF
TRBJ2-5,TRBV11-2,NA,CASSLEWQGETQYF
TRBJ2-7,TRBV6-5,NA,CASSPRGGSSYEQYF
TRBJ1-1,TRBV5-1,TRBD1,CASSNSGTGLEAFF
TRBJ2-5,TRBV5-1,TRBD1,CASSGGDRGIGETQYF
TRBJ2-1,TRBV10-3,NA,CAISESASYNEQFF
TRBJ2-5,TRBV28,TRBD1,CASSKDQGVLETQYF
TRBJ1-1,TRBV10-3,NA,CAISESGASVTEAFF
TRBJ2-7,TRBV4-3,NA,CASSQDLGGSAYEQYF
TRBJ2-5,TRBV18,NA,CASSPGGVYQETQYF
TRBJ2-2,TRBV19,NA,CASSKGFWFGNTGELFF
TRBJ2-5,TRBV19,NA,CASSQTGDSAYQETQYF
TRBJ1-1,TRBV7-2,TRBD1,CASSLNRGLTEAFF
TRBJ2-5,TRBV5-1,NA,CASSLEGLGETQYF
TRBJ2-1,TRBV25-1,NA,CASRALGGVSSYNEQFF
TRBJ2-5,TRBV7-2,NA,CASSSWRETQYF